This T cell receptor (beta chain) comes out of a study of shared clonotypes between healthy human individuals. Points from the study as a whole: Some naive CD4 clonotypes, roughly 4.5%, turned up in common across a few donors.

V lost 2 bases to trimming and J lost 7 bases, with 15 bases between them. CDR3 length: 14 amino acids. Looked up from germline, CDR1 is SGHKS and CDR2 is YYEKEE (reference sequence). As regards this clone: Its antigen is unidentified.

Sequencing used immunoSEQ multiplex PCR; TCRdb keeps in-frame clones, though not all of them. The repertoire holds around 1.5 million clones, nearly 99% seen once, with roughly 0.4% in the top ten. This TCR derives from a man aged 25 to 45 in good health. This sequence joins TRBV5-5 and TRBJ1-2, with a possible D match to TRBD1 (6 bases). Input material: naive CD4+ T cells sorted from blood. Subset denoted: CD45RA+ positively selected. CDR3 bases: TGTGCCAGCAGCTTTTCGGCAGGGGATACTGGCTACACCTTC. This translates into CASSFSAGDTGYTF.